Listed below are T cell receptor beta chains from one sample, sequenced in a study of blood T cell repertoires in COVID-19. Measured with immunoSEQ multiplex PCR; TCRdb has only the in-frame clones, and not every one. The table lists about 80,000 clones, about four fifths of them singletons, with under 45% in the top ten. The source material was peripheral blood. All receptors derive from a woman aged 65 to 85 with acute or convalescent COVID-19. CDR3s include the opening cysteine and the closing phenylalanine or tryptophan. The D gene is left open where the match is weak. Size is omitted from some rows. Given values are once, few, many or a class for expanded clones.

size,V,J,D,CDR3,DNA
.,TRBV30,TRBJ2-5,TRBD1,CAWSATGGAETQYF,TGTGCCTGGAGTGCCACAGGGGGAGCGGAGACCCAGTACTTC
.,TRBV13,TRBJ2-3,TRBD2,CASSQRLAAWPIRGTQYF,TGTGCCAGCAGCCAGAGACTAGCGGCTTGGCCTATTCGGGGTACGCAGTATTTT
.,TRBV5-4,TRBJ2-2,.,CASSLSLGPGELFF,TGTGCCAGCAGCTTGAGTTTGGGGCCCGGGGAGCTGTTTTTT
.,TRBV7-2,TRBJ2-2,.,CASSFYGRRGTGELFF,TGTGCCAGCAGCTTTTACGGGAGAAGGGGCACCGGGGAGCTGTTTTTT
.,TRBV2,TRBJ2-1,TRBD2,CASRPGGTNNEQFF,TGTGCCAGCAGGCCGGGAGGAACTAACAATGAGCAGTTCTTC
.,TRBV19,TRBJ2-7,TRBD1,CASSWAGGTYEQYF,TGTGCCAGCTCGTGGGCAGGGGGTACCTACGAGCAGTACTTC
few,TRBV25-1,TRBJ2-1,TRBD2,CASSELADTSGSSNEQFF,TGTGCCAGCAGTGAATTAGCGGATACTAGCGGGAGCAGCAATGAGCAGTTCTTC
.,TRBV5-5,TRBJ2-2,TRBD1,CASSLVSGTGDGELFF,TGTGCCAGCAGCTTGGTTTCTGGGACAGGGGACGGGGAGCTGTTTTTT
few,TRBV27,TRBJ1-6,.,CASSYSPQGNNSPLHF,TGTGCCAGCAGTTACTCCCCCCAGGGCAATAATTCACCCCTCCACTTT
.,TRBV5-4,TRBJ1-2,TRBD1,CASSSGTVSEINYGYTF,TGTGCCAGCAGCTCCGGGACAGTTTCCGAAATTAACTATGGCTACACCTTC
.,TRBV30,TRBJ2-5,TRBD1,CAWSVPRDPGQGRGTQYF,TGTGCCTGGAGTGTACCCCGGGATCCGGGACAGGGTCGGGGGACCCAGTACTTC
.,TRBV6-2/TRBV6-3,TRBJ1-5,.,CASSYPFTGGPQHF,TGTGCCAGCAGTTACCCCTTTACAGGCGGACCCCAGCATTTT
.,TRBV5-1,TRBJ2-5,.,CASSLASAGRETQYF,TGCGCCAGCAGCTTGGCCTCGGCAGGAAGGGAGACCCAGTACTTC
.,TRBV4-1,TRBJ1-4,TRBD1,CASSLGQGVTNEKLFF,TGCGCCAGCAGCCTAGGACAGGGGGTGACTAATGAAAAACTGTTTTTT
.,TRBV6-1,TRBJ2-1,.,CASSEEWVAPYNEQFF,TGTGCCAGCAGTGAAGAATGGGTAGCTCCGTACAATGAGCAGTTCTTC
once,TRBV5-1,TRBJ2-3,TRBD1,CASSFATGTGSTDTQYF,TGCGCCAGCAGCTTCGCCACCGGGACAGGGAGCACAGATACGCAGTATTTT
.,TRBV28,TRBJ1-2,TRBD1,CASRDRERSYGYTF,TGTGCCAGCCGGGACAGGGAGAGGAGTTATGGCTACACCTTC
.,TRBV5-8,TRBJ1-2,.,CASSPVYLNYGYTF,TGTGCCAGCAGCCCCGTCTACCTTAACTATGGCTACACCTTC
.,TRBV6-6,TRBJ2-5,TRBD1,CASSFRQGQETQYF,TGTGCCAGCAGTTTTAGACAGGGCCAAGAGACCCAGTACTTC
once,TRBV5-6,TRBJ2-6,.,CASSLSQVRSSGANVLTF,TGTGCCAGCAGCTTGAGTCAGGTGAGAAGCTCTGGGGCCAACGTCCTGACTTTC
.,TRBV7-3,TRBJ2-5,TRBD1,CASSGDRQETQYF,TGTGCCAGCAGCGGGGACAGACAAGAGACCCAGTACTTC
.,TRBV2,TRBJ2-3,TRBD2,CASSTPGLAGGRLGTDTQYF,TGTGCCAGCAGTACCCCGGGACTAGCGGGAGGGCGACTCGGCACAGATACGCAGTATTTT
.,TRBV6-5,TRBJ2-7,TRBD2,CASSYAGTTFCEQYF,TGTGCCAGCAGTTATGCCGGGACTACCTTTTGTGAGCAGTACTTC
.,TRBV14,TRBJ2-7,.,CASSQDALTATYEQYF,TGTGCCAGCAGCCAAGATGCTCTGACTGCGACCTACGAGCAGTACTTC
.,TRBV6-5,TRBJ1-2,.,CASSYSRQSYGYTF,TGTGCCAGCAGTTACTCGCGACAGTCCTATGGCTACACCTTC
.,TRBV3-1/TRBV3-2,TRBJ2-5,.,CASSQGLQETQYF,TGTGCCAGCAGCCAAGGACTGCAAGAGACCCAGTACTTC
.,TRBV24-1,TRBJ1-2,.,CATRDSSRYGYTF,TGTGCCACCAGGGACAGCTCCCGCTATGGCTACACCTTC
.,TRBV24-1,TRBJ2-3,.,CATSEGGTSTDTQYF,TGTGCCACCAGTGAGGGCGGGACCTCCACAGATACGCAGTATTTT